Listed below are T cell receptor beta chains from one sample, sequenced in a study of T-cell memory formation after mild COVID-19. TCRdb reprocessed the 5' RACE reads with MiXCR, giving one entry per CDR3 protein. This table has 380,000 or so distinct CDR3 sequences, roughly 13% appearing once. The specimen was PBMCs or a T cell subset sorted from them (not recorded which). These TCRs come from a young man who had mild COVID-19 (a few samples of this study predate the infection). Cell type and time point are not known. Each CDR3 is given with its conserved first and last residue. Each record gives: J gene, clone size, V gene, D gene, CDR3 protein, CDR3 DNA. A D gene is named only where the DNA matches it firmly. Clone size, where shown, is once, few, many, or a class for clones that have expanded.

>TRBJ2-7|few|TRBV20-1|TRBD1
CSARDLGRDRGYEQYF
TGCAGTGCTAGAGATCTCGGTAGGGACAGGGGATACGAGCAGTACTTC
>TRBJ2-3|-|TRBV5-1|-
CASSRWLARTDTQYF
TGCGCCAGTTCACGATGGCTAGCAAGGACAGATACGCAGTATTTT
>TRBJ2-1|-|TRBV11-3|-
CASSLGDWMEQFF
TGTGCCAGCAGCTTAGGGGATTGGATGGAGCAGTTCTTC
>TRBJ2-1|-|TRBV5-1|-
CASSLDSLSSYNEQFF
TGCGCCAGCAGCTTGGATTCGTTGAGCTCCTACAATGAGCAGTTCTTC
>TRBJ1-2|-|TRBV6-5|-
CASSKYPQGNYGYTF
TGTGCCAGCAGCAAATATCCACAGGGAAACTATGGCTACACCTTC
>TRBJ1-3|few|TRBV4-1|-
CASSQVPDTSGNTIYF
TGCGCCAGCAGCCAAGTTCCGGATACCTCTGGAAACACCATATATTTT
>TRBJ2-3|few|TRBV23-1|-
CASSQSNRSTDTQYF
TGCGCCAGCAGTCAATCGAACAGAAGCACAGATACGCAGTATTTT
>TRBJ2-7|-|TRBV6-5|-
CASSYLQVSSYEQYF
TGTGCCAGCAGTTACCTACAGGTCAGCTCCTACGAGCAGTACTTC
>TRBJ2-3|-|TRBV5-6|TRBD1
CASSLVMTGVSTDTQYF
TGTGCCAGCAGCTTGGTCATGACAGGGGTATCCACAGATACGCAGTATTTT
>TRBJ2-5|many|TRBV20-1|-
CSASGTDQETQYF
TGCAGTGCTAGCGGGACTGACCAAGAGACCCAGTACTTC
>TRBJ1-1|-|TRBV12-3/TRBV12-4|-
CASTRTERTEAFF
TGTGCCAGCACCCGGACAGAGAGGACTGAAGCTTTCTTT
>TRBJ1-2|few|TRBV29-1|-
CSVGGTEDWAF
TGCAGCGTTGGTGGGACGGAGGATTGGGCCTTC
>TRBJ2-7|many|TRBV13|-
CASSLPGPTYEQYF
TGTGCCAGCAGCTTGCCGGGACCTACCTACGAGCAGTACTTC
>TRBJ2-4|few|TRBV7-2|-
CASSPGGLQQAKNIQYF
TGTGCCAGCAGCCCCGGAGGGCTGCAGCAAGCCAAAAACATTCAGTACTTC
>TRBJ2-7|-|TRBV3-1|TRBD2
CASSHSSGGASGQYF
TGTGCCAGCAGCCACAGTAGCGGGGGGGCCTCCGGGCAGTACTTC
>TRBJ1-1|-|TRBV7-2|-
CASSETRGTEAFF
TGTGCCAGCAGCGAAACTAGGGGGACTGAAGCTTTCTTT
>TRBJ2-5|-|TRBV9|-
CASSQLTGLGETQYF
TGTGCCAGCAGCCAACTCACGGGGTTGGGGGAGACCCAGTACTTC
>TRBJ2-2|-|TRBV9|-
CASSGLDTGELFF
TGTGCCAGCAGCGGACTAGACACCGGGGAGCTGTTTTTT
>TRBJ1-2|-|TRBV6-5|-
CASSYSLGGAYGYTF
TGTGCCAGCAGTTACTCGTTGGGGGGTGCCTATGGCTACACCTTC
>TRBJ2-5|many|TRBV29-1|-
CSVPLGGYQETQYF
TGCAGCGTCCCGCTTGGGGGTTATCAAGAGACCCAGTACTTC
>TRBJ1-5|-|TRBV12-3/TRBV12-4|TRBD1
CASSQGALNQPQHF
TGTGCCAGCAGCCAGGGGGCTCTCAATCAGCCCCAGCATTTT
>TRBJ1-2|many|TRBV2|-
CASSEAPANYGYTF
TGTGCCAGCAGTGAAGCCCCAGCTAACTATGGCTACACCTTC
>TRBJ2-6|few|TRBV6-5|-
CASRTAYSGANVLTF
TGTGCCAGCAGGACAGCCTACTCTGGGGCCAACGTCCTGACTTTC
>TRBJ2-3|-|TRBV6-1|TRBD1
CASSDQGVGTDTQYF
TGTGCCAGCAGTGACCAGGGGGTAGGCACAGATACGCAGTATTTT
>TRBJ1-2|once|TRBV20-1|-
CSARSSGQYGYTF
TGCAGTGCTAGATCCTCCGGACAGTATGGCTACACCTTC
>TRBJ1-5|few|TRBV12-3/TRBV12-4|-
CASSHRDGNQPQHF
TGTGCCAGCAGCCACAGGGATGGCAATCAGCCCCAGCATTTT
>TRBJ2-1|few|TRBV7-6|-
CASSSTGRSEQFF
TGTGCCAGCAGCTCGACAGGGAGGAGTGAGCAGTTCTTC
>TRBJ2-7|few|TRBV12-3/TRBV12-4|-
CASRRDGYYEQYF
TGTGCCAGCAGAAGGGACGGATACTACGAGCAGTACTTC
>TRBJ1-6|-|TRBV6-5|TRBD1
CASRTDRGRSPLHF
TGTGCCAGCAGAACGGACAGGGGTAGGTCACCCCTCCACTTT
>TRBJ2-7|-|TRBV6-1|-
CASSEMGYYEQYF
TGTGCCAGCAGTGAAATGGGCTACTACGAGCAGTACTTC
>TRBJ1-1|-|TRBV20-1|-
CSARRLLNTEAFF
TGCAGTGCTAGGCGTCTCCTGAACACTGAAGCTTTCTTT
>TRBJ2-1|-|TRBV15|TRBD1
CATSRDGTGTFF
TGTGCCACCAGCAGAGACGGGACAGGGACGTTCTTC
>TRBJ1-1|few|TRBV19|-
CASSIGRVRGEAFF
TGTGCCAGTAGTATCGGCAGGGTTAGGGGTGAAGCTTTCTTT
>TRBJ2-5|few|TRBV4-1|-
CASSQAVQGRQETQYF
TGCGCCAGCAGCCAAGCCGTACAGGGGAGGCAAGAGACCCAGTACTTC
>TRBJ1-5|few|TRBV5-1|TRBD1
CASSRGDSNNQPQHF
TGCGCCAGCAGCCGCGGGGACAGCAATAATCAGCCCCAGCATTTT
>TRBJ2-5|many|TRBV20-1|-
CSASAVGETQYF
TGCAGTGCTAGCGCGGTGGGGGAGACCCAGTACTTC
>TRBJ2-1|-|TRBV4-2|TRBD1
CASSLSLRTGGNEQFF
TGTGCCAGCAGCCTAAGTTTACGGACAGGGGGCAATGAGCAGTTCTTC
>TRBJ2-1|few|TRBV20-1|-
CSATRTDNEQFF
TGCAGTGCTACTCGGACAGACAATGAGCAGTTCTTC
>TRBJ2-1|few|TRBV6-5|-
CASSYDPYNEQFF
TGTGCCAGCAGTTATGACCCTTACAATGAGCAGTTCTTC
>TRBJ2-1|few|TRBV4-1|-
CASSQVPSREQFF
TGCGCCAGCAGCCAAGTGCCGAGCCGTGAGCAGTTCTTC
>TRBJ2-1|-|TRBV7-9|-
CASSLGLSSYNEQFF
TGTGCCAGCAGCTTAGGACTGAGCTCCTACAATGAGCAGTTCTTC
>TRBJ1-5|few|TRBV4-1|-
CASSQDEGSNQPQHF
TGCGCCAGCAGCCAAGATGAGGGGAGCAATCAGCCCCAGCATTTT
>TRBJ1-4|few|TRBV10-3|TRBD1
CAISPRQGLGGEKLFF
TGTGCCATCAGCCCAAGACAGGGGCTAGGTGGAGAAAAACTGTTTTTT
>TRBJ2-3|-|TRBV19|-
CATQRGGPGDTQYF
TGTGCCACTCAAAGGGGGGGCCCGGGAGATACGCAGTATTTT
>TRBJ1-2|-|TRBV5-1|TRBD1
CASSLDMGQATYGYTF
TGCGCCAGCAGCTTGGATATGGGACAGGCTACCTATGGCTACACCTTC
>TRBJ1-5|-|TRBV7-2|-
CASSLKPGDQPQHF
TGTGCCAGCAGCTTAAAGCCAGGTGATCAGCCCCAGCATTTT
>TRBJ1-1|many|TRBV12-3/TRBV12-4|-
CASSLLATGTEAFF
TGTGCCAGCAGTTTATTAGCCACAGGCACTGAAGCTTTCTTT
>TRBJ2-3|few|TRBV20-1|TRBD2
CSARDGGGVADTQYF
TGCAGTGCTAGAGATGGCGGGGGGGTGGCAGATACGCAGTATTTT
>TRBJ2-7|-|TRBV19|-
CASGTAAGYEQYF
TGTGCCAGTGGGACCGCGGCGGGCTACGAGCAGTACTTC
>TRBJ2-3|few|TRBV7-9|TRBD1
CASSTAGQGLMDTQYF
TGTGCCAGCAGCACCGCGGGACAGGGGCTTATGGATACGCAGTATTTT
>TRBJ2-1|few|TRBV12-3/TRBV12-4|-
CASSPGGLPNEQFF
TGTGCCAGCAGTCCAGGGGGGTTGCCCAATGAGCAGTTCTTC
>TRBJ1-2|few|TRBV5-1|-
CASSSDLTAGYTF
TGCGCCAGCAGCTCCGACCTGACAGCTGGCTACACCTTC
>TRBJ1-4|few|TRBV4-3|-
CASSRPSGQATNEKLFF
TGCGCCAGCAGCCGGCCATCGGGTCAGGCAACTAATGAAAAACTGTTTTTT
>TRBJ1-5|-|TRBV7-9|-
CASSLDGAQPQHF
TGTGCCAGCAGCTTAGATGGGGCCCAGCCCCAGCATTTT
>TRBJ1-4|-|TRBV5-1|-
CASSPGLSTNEKLFF
TGCGCCAGCAGCCCGGGACTATCAACTAATGAAAAACTGTTTTTT
>TRBJ2-1|many|TRBV4-3|TRBD1
CASSLQGGAYNEQFF
TGCGCCAGCAGTCTACAGGGGGGAGCCTACAATGAGCAGTTCTTC
>TRBJ2-1|-|TRBV2|TRBD2
CASSSRGTSGYNEQFF
TGTGCCAGCAGTTCCAGAGGGACTAGCGGGTACAATGAGCAGTTCTTC